Each of the 18 T cell receptor beta chains below was sequenced from the same sample in a study of CD8 T cells in Susac syndrome. Random hexamers were used to reverse transcribe roughly 0.5 to 1 ug of RNA. MiXCR, applied by TCRdb to the immunoSEQ multiplex PCR reads, yields one record per CDR3 protein. In the table there are 130,000 to 150,000 distinct CDR3 sequences, more than 90% of which are singletons. Sequenced input: CD4+ T cells from PBMCs. The receptors derive from a human donor with Susac syndrome.

V is TRBV20-1 and J is TRBJ1-5; TRBD1 might be the D (5 bases). The CDR3 is 15 residues long. Germline V gene sequence: CDR1 DFQATT, CDR2 SNEGSKA (reference sequence). With 3 bases removed from V and 6 bases from J, the gap between germline ends came to 18 bases. The CDR3 sequence: CSASGTRGKSQPQHF. CDR3 nucleotide sequence: TGCAGTGCTAGTGGGACTCGAGGGAAGAGTCAGCCCCAGCATTTT.

V and J are TRBV5-6 and TRBJ1-5, with TRBD1 matching over 9 bases. The CDR3 loop spans 16 amino acids. The V segment lost 4 bases and the J segment 0 bases; nucleotides outside the gene matches: 5. Germline V gene lookup returns CDR1 SGHDT and CDR2 YYEEEE. The CDR3 DNA sequence: TGTGCCAGCAGCCGGGACAGGGAGTATAGCAATCAGCCCCAGCATTTT. It is translated as CASSRDREYSNQPQHF.

This chain uses TRBV29-1 with TRBJ2-5; TRBD2 agrees at 7 bases. Germline CDR1 SQVTM, CDR2 ANQGSEA. The CDR3 runs 12 residues. V lost 8 bases, J lost 3 bases, and 6 bases stayed unmatched. The CDR3 spells CSTQGGEETQYF. CDR3 DNA sequence: TGCAGCACCCAGGGAGGGGAAGAGACCCAGTACTTC.

The V gene is TRBV4-1, the J gene TRBJ2-2; 8 bases are a match to TRBD2. This CDR3 contains 19 residues. Germline V gene lookup returns CDR1 MGHRA and CDR2 YSYEKL. Losses at the gene ends were 1 base for V and 4 bases for J; bases not matched to a gene: 14. The CDR3 region has the DNA TGCGCCAGCAGCCAAGGTATACTAGCGGCCTTCGCGGGCACCGGGGAGCTGTTTTTT. It translates to CASSQGILAAFAGTGELFF.

The rearrangement links TRBV18 to TRBJ2-3, with unresolved D. V was cut by 1 base and J by 2 bases, with 10 bases left in between. CDR3 length equals 15 residues. Germline V gene data show CDR1 as KGHSH and CDR2 as LQKENI. The CDR3 sequence: CASSPRQAITDTQYF. DNA for the CDR3: TGTGCCAGCTCACCACGCCAGGCGATCACAGATACGCAGTATTTT.

The chain combines TRBV11-2 with TRBJ1-2; no definite D call. Trimming cost V 3 bases and J 4 bases, with 3 bases left between them. This CDR3 has 11 amino acids. Per the germline V gene, CDR1 is SGHAT and CDR2 is FQNNGV. Here the CDR3 DNA reads TGTGCCAGCAGCTTGGGCTATGGCTACACCTTC. This translates into CASSLGYGYTF.

The gene calls are TRBV4-1 and TRBJ1-3; D possibly corresponds to TRBD1 (5 bases). This CDR3 region has 17 residues. Germline V lookup: CDR1 MGHRA, CDR2 YSYEKL. Deletions cut 1 base from V and 0 bases from J, with 13 bases between. The CDR3 nucleotides read TGCGCCAGCAGCCAAGCTGGGACCTCTTCCTCTGGAAACACCATATATTTT. The encoded protein is CASSQAGTSSSGNTIYF.

The V and J genes are TRBV20-1 and TRBJ2-5; TRBD1 agrees at 8 bases. Germline values: CDR1 DFQATT, CDR2 SNEGSKA (reference sequence). The J segment lost 2 bases and the V segment lost 3 bases, leaving 5 bases of the junction unmatched. This CDR3 comprises 14 residues. The CDR3 DNA is TGCAGTGCTAGGGCGACAGGGGTACAAGAGACCCAGTACTTC. It specifies CSARATGVQETQYF.

This clonotype showed up just once. V usage is TRBV6-1 and J usage is TRBJ2-1; 13 positions agree with TRBD2. Germline V lookup: CDR1 MNHNS, CDR2 SASEGT. V gave up 6 bases and J gave up 0 bases; unmatched junction bases: 2. The CDR3 has 16 amino acids. The CDR3 region is CASSRLAGGSYNEQFF. In DNA, the CDR3 is TGTGCCAGCAGCCGACTAGCGGGAGGCTCCTACAATGAGCAGTTCTTC.

The chain recombines TRBV25-1 with TRBJ2-1, with 9 bases identical to TRBD1. The CDR3 has 14 amino acids. V gave up 1 base and J gave up 14 bases; unmatched junction bases: 9. Germline V gene data show CDR1 as MGHDK and CDR2 as SYGVNS. The CDR3 protein is CASSEFGTGMKKFF. Here the CDR3 DNA reads TGTGCCAGCAGTGAATTTGGGACAGGGATGAAGAAGTTCTTC.

The CDR3 here is CASSKTGKDYGYTF. The CDR3 DNA follows: TGTGCCAGCTCCAAGACAGGGAAGGACTATGGCTACACCTTC. This chain joins TRBV6-5 and TRBJ1-2; TRBD1 matches at 7 bases. The CDR3 is 14 amino acids. Trimming removed 8 bases from V and 3 bases from J; junction bases left unmatched: 9. In germline, CDR1 is MNHEY, CDR2 SVGAGI.

The CDR3 loop reads CASSPLDRGRNEQFF. The CDR3 nucleotides are TGTGCCAGCTCACCCCTGGACAGGGGTCGCAATGAGCAGTTCTTC. The V gene is TRBV18, the J gene TRBJ2-1, with 9 bases that match TRBD1. CDR3 length equals 15 residues. The V gene's germline CDR1 is KGHSH and CDR2 LQKENI. Unmatched junction bases numbered 6, after V lost 3 bases and J lost 6 bases.

The chain uses TRBV20-1 and TRBJ1-2, with D perhaps TRBD1 (5 bases). This CDR3 is built from 13 residues. Germline CDR1 is DFQATT and CDR2 is SNEGSKA (reference sequence). With 2 bases removed from V and 8 bases from J, the gap between germline ends came to 15 bases. As DNA, the CDR3 is TGCAGTGCTAGATGGCAGGGAGCGGGGGGCTACACCTTC. This gives the protein CSARWQGAGGYTF.

This chain joins TRBV2 and TRBJ1-4; the D gene is possibly TRBD1 (5 bases). Germline-derived CDR1 and CDR2 are SNHLY and FYNNEI. There are 14 residues in the CDR3. Trimming removed 6 bases at V and 2 bases at J, with 10 bases between. CDR3 coding DNA: TGTGCCAGCAGGAAGACAGTCACTAATGAAAAACTGTTTTTT. It is translated as CASRKTVTNEKLFF.

The chain carries TRBV4-1 and TRBJ1-5; D remains ambiguous. The V end was cut by 2 bases, the J end by 3 bases, with 5 bases between. The CDR3 has 13 amino acids. Germline V CDR1 and CDR2: MGHRA, YSYEKL. Here the CDR3 DNA reads TGCGCCAGCAGCCAACAGTTCAATCAGCCCCAGCATTTT. The encoded protein is CASSQQFNQPQHF.

The J gene is TRBJ1-5, the V gene TRBV20-1, with 11 bases fitting TRBD1. The CDR3 has 15 amino acids. The germline V gene has CDR1 DFQATT and CDR2 SNEGSKA (reference sequence). V lost 5 bases and J lost 7; bases outside the gene matches: 10. The CDR3 region has the DNA TGCAGTGCTTCCCTAGGACAGGGGGCATGGCAGCCCCAGCATTTT. Amino acids: CSASLGQGAWQPQHF.

V usage is TRBV20-1 and J usage is TRBJ2-5, with D tentatively TRBD1 or TRBD2 (5 bases each). V was cut by 1 base and J by 3 bases, with 15 bases left in between. CDR1 is DFQATT and CDR2 is SNEGSKA in the germline V gene (reference sequence). CDR3 length equals 15 residues. CDR3: CSARGRQGQEETQYF. Written as DNA, the CDR3 is TGCAGTGCTAGAGGGAGGCAGGGTCAGGAAGAGACCCAGTACTTC.

This chain uses TRBV25-1 with TRBJ2-5; the D gene is possibly TRBD1 (6 bases). CDR1 is MGHDK, CDR2 SYGVNS, per germline. There are 16 residues in the CDR3. The V and J ends lost 3 bases and 2 bases respectively, with 16 bases between them. The CDR3 DNA is TGTGCCAGCAGTGATCTAGGCAGGGGATTACAAGAGACCCAGTACTTC. It specifies CASSDLGRGLQETQYF.